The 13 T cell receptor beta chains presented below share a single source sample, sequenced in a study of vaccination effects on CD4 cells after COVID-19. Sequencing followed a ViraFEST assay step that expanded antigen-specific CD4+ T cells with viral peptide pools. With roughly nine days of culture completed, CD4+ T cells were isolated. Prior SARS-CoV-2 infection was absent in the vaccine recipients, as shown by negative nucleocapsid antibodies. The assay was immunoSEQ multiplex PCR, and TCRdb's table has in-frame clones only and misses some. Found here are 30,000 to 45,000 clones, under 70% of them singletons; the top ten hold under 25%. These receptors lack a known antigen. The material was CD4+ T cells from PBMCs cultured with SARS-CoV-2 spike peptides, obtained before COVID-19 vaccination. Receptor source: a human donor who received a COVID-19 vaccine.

CDR3 in DNA: TGTGCCAGCAGCTTCGGGACAGGGGGCACCGGGGAGCTGTTTTTT. Translated, it gives CASSFGTGGTGELFF. The chain combines TRBV11-3 with TRBJ2-2; 11 bases align to TRBD1. After removal of 3 bases from V and 4 bases from J, the junction contained 1 base not matched to a gene. CDR1 and CDR2 (germline): SGHNT, YENEEA. This CDR3 has 15 residues.

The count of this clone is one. The CDR3 DNA reads TGTGCCAGCAGCTCGCCGGGACTGAAAGAGACCCAGTACTTC. Amino acids: CASSSPGLKETQYF. The chain joins TRBV5-4 to TRBJ2-5; the D gene is possibly TRBD2 (6 bases). CDR3 length: 14 residues. CDR1 is SGHNT, CDR2 YYREEE, per germline (reference sequence). Trimming left V 3 bases short and J 3 bases short, with 12 bases between.

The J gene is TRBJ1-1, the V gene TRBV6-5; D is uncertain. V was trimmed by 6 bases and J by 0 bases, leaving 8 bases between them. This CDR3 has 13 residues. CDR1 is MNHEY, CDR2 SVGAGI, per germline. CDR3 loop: CASSGQVNTEAFF. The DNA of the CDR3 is TGTGCCAGCAGCGGGCAGGTGAACACTGAAGCTTTCTTT.

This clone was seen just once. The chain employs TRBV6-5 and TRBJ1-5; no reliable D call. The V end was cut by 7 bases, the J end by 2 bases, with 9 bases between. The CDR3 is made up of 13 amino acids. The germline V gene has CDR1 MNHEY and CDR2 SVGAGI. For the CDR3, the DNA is TGTGCCAGCACCGCGGAGGGCAATCAGCCCCAGCATTTT. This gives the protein CASTAEGNQPQHF.

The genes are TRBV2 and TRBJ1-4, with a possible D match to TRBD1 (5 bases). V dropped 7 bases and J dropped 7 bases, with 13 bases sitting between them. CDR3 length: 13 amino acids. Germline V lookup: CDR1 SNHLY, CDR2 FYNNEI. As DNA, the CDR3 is TGTGCCAGCAATCGAGGGGTTGGTGAAAAACTGTTTTTT. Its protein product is CASNRGVGEKLFF.

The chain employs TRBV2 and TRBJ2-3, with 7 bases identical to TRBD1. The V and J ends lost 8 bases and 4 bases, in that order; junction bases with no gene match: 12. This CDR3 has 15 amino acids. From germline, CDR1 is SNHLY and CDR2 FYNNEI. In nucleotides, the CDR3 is TGTGCCAGCGCCCTTTCTGGTCAGGGGGCAGATACGCAGTATTTT. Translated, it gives CASALSGQGADTQYF. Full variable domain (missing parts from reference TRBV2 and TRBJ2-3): EPEVTQTPSHQVTQMGQEVILRCVPISNHLYFYWYRQILGQKVEFLVSFYNNEISEKSEIFDDQFSVERPDGSNFTLKIRSTKLEDSAMYFCASALSGQGADTQYFGPGTRLTVL.

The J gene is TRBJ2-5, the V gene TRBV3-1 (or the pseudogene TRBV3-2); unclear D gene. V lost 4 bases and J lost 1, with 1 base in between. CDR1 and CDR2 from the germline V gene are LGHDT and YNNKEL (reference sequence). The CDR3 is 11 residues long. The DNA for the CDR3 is TGTGCCAGCAGCCCCCAAGAGACCCAGTACTTC. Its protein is CASSPQETQYF.

The CDR3 is CASSRDTGTTIQHF. CDR3 DNA: TGTGCCAGCAGCCGAGACACCGGGACTACAATCCAGCATTTT. The V call is TRBV7-8, the J call TRBJ1-5, with a possible D match to TRBD1 (5 bases). Trimming stripped 5 bases from V and 12 bases from J, with 20 bases between. Germline V gives CDR1 SGHVS, CDR2 FQNEAQ. The CDR3 extends over 14 amino acids.

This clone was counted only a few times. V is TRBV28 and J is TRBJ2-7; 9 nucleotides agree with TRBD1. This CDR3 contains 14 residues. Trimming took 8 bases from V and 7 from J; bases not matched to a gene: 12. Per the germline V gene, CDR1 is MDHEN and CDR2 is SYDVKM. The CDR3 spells CASQGRQGVLEQYF. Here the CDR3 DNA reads TGTGCCAGCCAGGGTCGACAGGGGGTGTTGGAGCAGTACTTC.

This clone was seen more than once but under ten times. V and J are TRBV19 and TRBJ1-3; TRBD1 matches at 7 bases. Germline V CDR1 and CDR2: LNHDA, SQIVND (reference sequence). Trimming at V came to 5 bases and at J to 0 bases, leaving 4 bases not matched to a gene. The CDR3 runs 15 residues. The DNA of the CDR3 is TGTGCCAGTAGTCCGGACAGGATCTCTGGAAACACCATATATTTT. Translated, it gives CASSPDRISGNTIYF.

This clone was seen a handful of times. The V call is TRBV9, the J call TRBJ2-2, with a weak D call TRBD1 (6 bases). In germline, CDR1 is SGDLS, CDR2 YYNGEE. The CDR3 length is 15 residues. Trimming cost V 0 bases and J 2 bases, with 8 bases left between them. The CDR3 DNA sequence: TGTGCCAGCAGCGTAGGGGGACATAACACCGGGGAGCTGTTTTTT. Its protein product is CASSVGGHNTGELFF.

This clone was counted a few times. CDR3 coding DNA: TGTGCCAGCAGTCGAGACATGGGGGGCGTGAGGGGAAACACCATATATTTT. It encodes CASSRDMGGVRGNTIYF. The V gene is TRBV25-1, the J gene TRBJ1-3; possible D gene TRBD1, 6 bases. Trimming removed 5 bases from V and 4 bases from J, with 21 bases in between. Germline V gives CDR1 MGHDK, CDR2 SYGVNS. The CDR3 sequence is 17 residues long.

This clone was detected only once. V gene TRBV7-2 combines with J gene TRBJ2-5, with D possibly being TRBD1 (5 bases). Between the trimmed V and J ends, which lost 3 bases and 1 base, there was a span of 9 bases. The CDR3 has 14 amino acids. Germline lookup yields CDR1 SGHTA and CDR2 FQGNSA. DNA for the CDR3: TGTGCCAGCAGCTTGTTCAGGGCCCAAGAGACCCAGTACTTC. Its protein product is CASSLFRAQETQYF.